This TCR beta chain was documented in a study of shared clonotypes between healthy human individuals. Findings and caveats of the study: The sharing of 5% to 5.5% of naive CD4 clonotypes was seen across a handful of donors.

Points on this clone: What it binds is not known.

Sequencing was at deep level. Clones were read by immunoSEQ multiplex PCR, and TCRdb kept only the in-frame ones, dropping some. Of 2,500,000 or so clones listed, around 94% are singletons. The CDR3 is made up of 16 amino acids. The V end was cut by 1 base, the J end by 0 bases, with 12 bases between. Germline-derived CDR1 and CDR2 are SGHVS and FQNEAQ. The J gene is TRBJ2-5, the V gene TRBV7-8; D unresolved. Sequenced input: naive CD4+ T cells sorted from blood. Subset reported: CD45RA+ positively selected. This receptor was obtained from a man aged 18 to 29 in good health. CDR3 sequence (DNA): TGTGCCAGCAGCTTAGTGGGCAAGGCGTACCAAGAGACCCAGTACTTC. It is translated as CASSLVGKAYQETQYF.